What follows is one TCR beta chain and its context. The antigen is not known. The data were produced by immunoSEQ multiplex PCR, yet TCRdb's version contains in-frame clones alone and is incomplete. In the table there are some 26,000 clones, over 75% of which are singletons. The data were obtained in a study of radiation and T cells in renal cell carcinoma. General study results and limits: No pretreatment tumor biopsies were available for baseline clonotypes.

Time point indicated: blood 2 weeks post-SBRT. Noted treatment: 15 Gy SBRT to primary tumor, nephrectomy 4 weeks later. Blood was sampled at baseline, 2 weeks and 4 weeks after SBRT. The tumor was a clear cell renal cell carcinoma. There are 13 residues in the CDR3. The chain recombines TRBV21-1 with TRBJ1-5; TRBD1 was called by the table and not checked on the DNA. TRBV21-1 is an annotated pseudogene. The source was blood, collected from a patient whose treatment included radiotherapy and nephrectomy. This clonotype originated in a man between 60 and 70 years old with renal cell carcinoma. CDR3: CASEGQKNQPQHF. CDR3 bases: TGTGCCAGCGAAGGACAGAAGAATCAGCCCCAGCATTTT.